The rows below give T cell receptor beta chains drawn from one sample of a study of T-cell reconstitution after alpha-beta-depleted transplantation in children. TCRdb processed the PCR reads anew with MiXCR; each CDR3 protein has one entry. The sample includes some 600,000 distinct CDR3 sequences, approximately 17% of them seen just once. This specimen consisted of PBMCs from the stem cell graft donor, obtained from the stem cell graft. The source of these receptors is a human donor who donated a stem cell graft to a child with acute myeloid leukemia. CDR3s include the opening cysteine and the closing phenylalanine or tryptophan. A D gene is named only where the DNA matches it firmly. Clone size is given for some rows only: seen once, a few or many times, or a class if the clone is expanded.

v_call: TRBV7-2; j_call: TRBJ2-5; d_call: .; clone_size: few; cdr3_nt: TGTGCCAGCAGCTTATGGGGGGCCAGCCAAGAGACCCAGTACTTC; cdr3_aa: CASSLWGASQETQYF
v_call: TRBV9; j_call: TRBJ2-1; d_call: .; clone_size: many; cdr3_nt: TGTGCCAGCAGCGCACACAGATCCTCCTACAATGAGCAGTTCTTC; cdr3_aa: CASSAHRSSYNEQFF
v_call: TRBV5-1; j_call: TRBJ1-6; d_call: .; clone_size: .; cdr3_nt: TGCGCCAGCAGCCTCCGGGATCCTAATTCACCCCTCCACTTT; cdr3_aa: CASSLRDPNSPLHF
v_call: TRBV12-3/TRBV12-4; j_call: TRBJ1-1; d_call: .; clone_size: .; cdr3_nt: TGTGCCAGCACCCCGACACCCGGAGGGACTGAAGCTTTCTTT; cdr3_aa: CASTPTPGGTEAFF
v_call: TRBV20-1; j_call: TRBJ2-2; d_call: .; clone_size: many; cdr3_nt: TGCAGTGCCCCCCGAGGGCCTCGGAACACCGGGGAGCTGTTTTTT; cdr3_aa: CSAPRGPRNTGELFF
v_call: TRBV6-5; j_call: TRBJ1-5; d_call: .; clone_size: many; cdr3_nt: TGTGCCAGCAGTTACCGTTCAGGGGATAGCAATCAGCCCCAGCATTTT; cdr3_aa: CASSYRSGDSNQPQHF
v_call: TRBV10-3; j_call: TRBJ1-1; d_call: .; clone_size: many; cdr3_nt: TGTGCCATCAGTGACTGGGTGAACACTGAAGCTTTCTTT; cdr3_aa: CAISDWVNTEAFF
v_call: TRBV7-6; j_call: TRBJ2-2; d_call: .; clone_size: .; cdr3_nt: TGTGCCAGCAGCTTCTATAGCACCGGGGAGCTGTTTTTT; cdr3_aa: CASSFYSTGELFF
v_call: TRBV5-1; j_call: TRBJ1-1; d_call: TRBD1; clone_size: few; cdr3_nt: TGCGCCAGCAGCCTTCTTGGGACAGTCATGAACACTGAAGCTTTCTTT; cdr3_aa: CASSLLGTVMNTEAFF
v_call: TRBV13; j_call: TRBJ2-7; d_call: TRBD1; clone_size: few; cdr3_nt: TGTGCCAGCAGCTTCAAACAGGGGGCATACTCCTACGAGCAGTACTTC; cdr3_aa: CASSFKQGAYSYEQYF
v_call: TRBV4-3; j_call: TRBJ1-2; d_call: TRBD1; clone_size: many; cdr3_nt: TGCGCCAGCAGCCAAGATGGAGGGCAGGGGGCTATCTATGGCTACACCTTC; cdr3_aa: CASSQDGGQGAIYGYTF
v_call: TRBV7-2; j_call: TRBJ2-1; d_call: .; clone_size: few; cdr3_nt: TGTGCCAGCAGCCCAGGGGCCACCCACGCCTATGAGCAGTTCTTC; cdr3_aa: CASSPGATHAYEQFF
v_call: TRBV7-2; j_call: TRBJ2-3; d_call: .; clone_size: few; cdr3_nt: TGTGCCAGCAGCTTAGTGTCGTGGAGGAATTGGGATACGCAGTATTTT; cdr3_aa: CASSLVSWRNWDTQYF
v_call: TRBV29-1; j_call: TRBJ2-1; d_call: .; clone_size: many; cdr3_nt: TGCAGCGTTGAAGGCGTGGGGGCCGTCTTCAATGAGCAGTTCTTC; cdr3_aa: CSVEGVGAVFNEQFF
v_call: TRBV7-9; j_call: TRBJ2-1; d_call: .; clone_size: few; cdr3_nt: TGTGCCAGCACCCTGGACGACTCCTACAATGAGCAGTTCTTC; cdr3_aa: CASTLDDSYNEQFF
v_call: TRBV5-1; j_call: TRBJ1-2; d_call: TRBD1; clone_size: few; cdr3_nt: TGCGCCAGCAGCTTAAAGGGACAGGGGGCTGCTAACTATGGCTACACCTTC; cdr3_aa: CASSLKGQGAANYGYTF
v_call: TRBV20-1; j_call: TRBJ2-1; d_call: TRBD2; clone_size: many; cdr3_nt: TGCAGTGCCACCTCCGGGACTAGCGGGGGGGCGGGGGAGTTCTTC; cdr3_aa: CSATSGTSGGAGEFF
v_call: TRBV12-3/TRBV12-4; j_call: TRBJ1-5; d_call: .; clone_size: few; cdr3_nt: TGTGCCAGCAGTTTACACGGGGGACCCAATCAGCCCCAGCATTTT; cdr3_aa: CASSLHGGPNQPQHF
v_call: TRBV7-2; j_call: TRBJ1-4; d_call: .; clone_size: .; cdr3_nt: TGTGCCAGCACCGGGACGTCCAATGAAAAACTGTTTTTT; cdr3_aa: CASTGTSNEKLFF
v_call: TRBV5-4; j_call: TRBJ2-5; d_call: TRBD2; clone_size: many; cdr3_nt: TGTGCCAGCAGCTGGGGACTAGCCGCGGAGACCCAGTACTTC; cdr3_aa: CASSWGLAAETQYF
v_call: TRBV7-8; j_call: TRBJ2-3; d_call: TRBD2; clone_size: few; cdr3_nt: TGTGCCAGCAGCCTGGATAGGACTAGCGGGGGGACCCCAGATACGCAGTATTTT; cdr3_aa: CASSLDRTSGGTPDTQYF
v_call: TRBV9; j_call: TRBJ2-7; d_call: TRBD1; clone_size: .; cdr3_nt: TGTGCCAGCAGCCCCTCCGGGACAGGGCGTTCCGACGAGCAGTACTTC; cdr3_aa: CASSPSGTGRSDEQYF
v_call: TRBV11-2; j_call: TRBJ2-1; d_call: .; clone_size: .; cdr3_nt: TGTGCCAGCAGCTTAGACTTAGAGGGTACAGCATCCTACAATGAGCAGTTCTTC; cdr3_aa: CASSLDLEGTASYNEQFF
v_call: TRBV20-1; j_call: TRBJ1-4; d_call: TRBD1; clone_size: many; cdr3_nt: TGCAGTGCTACAGACAGGGGGAATGAAAAACTGTTTTTT; cdr3_aa: CSATDRGNEKLFF
v_call: TRBV11-2; j_call: TRBJ2-7; d_call: .; clone_size: .; cdr3_nt: TGTGCCAGCACCTTAGTACCGGGCACCTACGAGCAGTACTTC; cdr3_aa: CASTLVPGTYEQYF
v_call: TRBV5-1; j_call: TRBJ2-7; d_call: TRBD1; clone_size: .; cdr3_nt: TGCGCCAGCAGCTTGGAGCGGTGGGGACAGGTCGACGAGCAGTACTTC; cdr3_aa: CASSLERWGQVDEQYF
v_call: TRBV7-9; j_call: TRBJ2-1; d_call: .; clone_size: few; cdr3_nt: TGTGCCAGCATCTCTAGGGACGGTTACAATGAGCAGTTCTTC; cdr3_aa: CASISRDGYNEQFF
v_call: TRBV29-1; j_call: TRBJ2-1; d_call: .; clone_size: few; cdr3_nt: TGCAGCGTTGAAGCCCTCGAACACAGCTCCTACAATGAGCAGTTCTTC; cdr3_aa: CSVEALEHSSYNEQFF
v_call: TRBV7-2; j_call: TRBJ2-1; d_call: TRBD2; clone_size: many; cdr3_nt: TGTGCCAGCAGCTTTGAGCCAGCGGGGAATAGTGAGCAGTTCTTC; cdr3_aa: CASSFEPAGNSEQFF
v_call: TRBV5-1; j_call: TRBJ2-1; d_call: TRBD2; clone_size: many; cdr3_nt: TGCGCCAGCAGCTTGTCGGAGCGGGGGGCCCATGAGCAGTTCTTC; cdr3_aa: CASSLSERGAHEQFF
v_call: TRBV5-5; j_call: TRBJ1-4; d_call: .; clone_size: few; cdr3_nt: TGTGCCAGCAGCCGGAGGCAGACTAATGAAAAACTGTTTTTT; cdr3_aa: CASSRRQTNEKLFF
v_call: TRBV5-1; j_call: TRBJ2-1; d_call: .; clone_size: .; cdr3_nt: TGCGCCAGCAGCTTGTGGGCTTTGGGTAACAATGAGCAGTTCTTC; cdr3_aa: CASSLWALGNNEQFF
v_call: TRBV5-5; j_call: TRBJ1-6; d_call: .; clone_size: many; cdr3_nt: TGTGCCAGCAGCTTCCGAGGATATAATTCACCCCTCCACTTT; cdr3_aa: CASSFRGYNSPLHF
v_call: TRBV20-1; j_call: TRBJ1-5; d_call: .; clone_size: many; cdr3_nt: TGCAGTGCCCCCAGTGGAGGTTCTAGCAATCAGCCCCAGCATTTT; cdr3_aa: CSAPSGGSSNQPQHF